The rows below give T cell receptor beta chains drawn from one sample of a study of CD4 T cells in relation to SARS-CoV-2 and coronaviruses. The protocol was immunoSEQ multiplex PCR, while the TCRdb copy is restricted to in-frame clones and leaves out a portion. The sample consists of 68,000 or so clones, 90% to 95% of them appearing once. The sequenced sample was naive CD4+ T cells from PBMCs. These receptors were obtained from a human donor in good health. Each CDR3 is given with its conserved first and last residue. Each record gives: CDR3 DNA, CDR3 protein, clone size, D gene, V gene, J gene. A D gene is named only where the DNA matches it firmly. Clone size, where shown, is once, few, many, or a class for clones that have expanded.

CDR3 DNA: TGTGCCAGCAGCTTAGCCGCGACAGGGGGCCGAGAGACCCAGTACTTC
CDR3 protein: CASSLAATGGRETQYF
clone size: once
D gene: TRBD1
V gene: TRBV7-8
J gene: TRBJ2-5

CDR3 DNA: TGTGCCAGCAGTGATTTGCCAGGGGGATTGGAGACCCAGTACTTC
CDR3 protein: CASSDLPGGLETQYF
clone size: NA
D gene: TRBD1
V gene: TRBV2
J gene: TRBJ2-5

CDR3 DNA: TGTGCCAGCAGCCCCGTACTTCTTGTGGCTGAAGCTTTCTTT
CDR3 protein: CASSPVLLVAEAFF
clone size: NA
D gene: NA
V gene: TRBV6-5
J gene: TRBJ1-1

CDR3 DNA: TGCAGCGTTAAGGACGGGGGCGGGTACGAGCAGTACTTC
CDR3 protein: CSVKDGGGYEQYF
clone size: NA
D gene: NA
V gene: TRBV29-1
J gene: TRBJ2-7

CDR3 DNA: TGTGCCAGCACCCGTACGGGAACAGATACGCAGTATTTT
CDR3 protein: CASTRTGTDTQYF
clone size: NA
D gene: NA
V gene: TRBV6-6
J gene: TRBJ2-3

CDR3 DNA: TGTGCCGCCCATTCTAGCGGGGGGTCCTACGAGCAGTACTTC
CDR3 protein: CAAHSSGGSYEQYF
clone size: NA
D gene: TRBD2
V gene: TRBV10-3
J gene: TRBJ2-7

CDR3 DNA: TGTGCCAGCTCCGGGAGAGGGGACGGGAAGTTCTTC
CDR3 protein: CASSGRGDGKFF
clone size: few
D gene: NA
V gene: TRBV18
J gene: TRBJ2-1

CDR3 DNA: TGCGCCAGCAGCGTTTACAGGGTCGGCGCCGGGGAGCTGTTTTTT
CDR3 protein: CASSVYRVGAGELFF
clone size: NA
D gene: NA
V gene: TRBV5-1
J gene: TRBJ2-2

CDR3 DNA: TGTGCCAGCAGTTCACGAGGACGGGCTAGCTATGGCTACACCTTC
CDR3 protein: CASSSRGRASYGYTF
clone size: NA
D gene: NA
V gene: TRBV28
J gene: TRBJ1-2

CDR3 DNA: TGTGCCACCAGTGATCAACAGGGCCCGGGAGATACGCAGTATTTT
CDR3 protein: CATSDQQGPGDTQYF
clone size: NA
D gene: NA
V gene: TRBV24-1
J gene: TRBJ2-3

CDR3 DNA: TGTGCCAGCAGCCGGACAGGGAACGGTGAAGCTTTCTTT
CDR3 protein: CASSRTGNGEAFF
clone size: NA
D gene: TRBD1
V gene: TRBV3-1/TRBV3-2
J gene: TRBJ1-1

CDR3 DNA: TGTGCCAGCAGCTACTCAGGGACGGGAGCCTACGAGCAGTACTTC
CDR3 protein: CASSYSGTGAYEQYF
clone size: NA
D gene: NA
V gene: TRBV7-2
J gene: TRBJ2-7

CDR3 DNA: TGTGCCAGCAGTGAAAGGTTACAGTCTAATGAAAAACTGTTTTTT
CDR3 protein: CASSERLQSNEKLFF
clone size: NA
D gene: NA
V gene: TRBV6-1
J gene: TRBJ1-4

CDR3 DNA: TGTGCCAGCAGGAAAACAGGGGGTGAGGATGGCTACACCTTC
CDR3 protein: CASRKTGGEDGYTF
clone size: NA
D gene: TRBD1
V gene: TRBV3-1/TRBV3-2
J gene: TRBJ1-2

CDR3 DNA: TGTGCCATCAGTGACCCCCTTAAGGACAGGGGAGGTGGCTACACCTTC
CDR3 protein: CAISDPLKDRGGGYTF
clone size: NA
D gene: TRBD1
V gene: TRBV10-3
J gene: TRBJ1-2

CDR3 DNA: TGTGCCAGCAGTTACGGGGACAGCGGGGATACGCAGTATTTT
CDR3 protein: CASSYGDSGDTQYF
clone size: NA
D gene: NA
V gene: TRBV6-6
J gene: TRBJ2-3

CDR3 DNA: TGTGCCAGCAGTTTAGGAGCACAGGGGGCTGAAAAACTGTTTTTT
CDR3 protein: CASSLGAQGAEKLFF
clone size: NA
D gene: TRBD1
V gene: TRBV28
J gene: TRBJ1-4

CDR3 DNA: TGTGCCAGCAGCCAAGAGACGGGAGCCTTCTACAATGAGCAGTTCTTC
CDR3 protein: CASSQETGAFYNEQFF
clone size: NA
D gene: NA
V gene: TRBV3-1/TRBV3-2
J gene: TRBJ2-1

CDR3 DNA: TGTGCCAGCAGCTTAGGTGCGGGGACGCAGCCCCAGCATTTT
CDR3 protein: CASSLGAGTQPQHF
clone size: few
D gene: NA
V gene: TRBV7-9
J gene: TRBJ1-5

CDR3 DNA: TGCGCCAGCAGCTTCCAGGCGTTCGGGGAAAAACTGTTTTTT
CDR3 protein: CASSFQAFGEKLFF
clone size: once
D gene: NA
V gene: TRBV5-1
J gene: TRBJ1-4

CDR3 DNA: TGCAGCGCCATGGTTAATTGGGAGACCCAGTACTTC
CDR3 protein: CSAMVNWETQYF
clone size: NA
D gene: NA
V gene: TRBV29-1
J gene: TRBJ2-5

CDR3 DNA: TGTGCCAGCAGTTACAGGGGGCCCCCAGGCACAGATACGCAGTATTTT
CDR3 protein: CASSYRGPPGTDTQYF
clone size: NA
D gene: TRBD1
V gene: TRBV6-2/TRBV6-3
J gene: TRBJ2-3

CDR3 DNA: TGTGCAAGTCGCTTAGTAGGACAGGCAACTAATGAAAAACTGTTTTTT
CDR3 protein: CASRLVGQATNEKLFF
clone size: NA
D gene: NA
V gene: TRBV12-2
J gene: TRBJ1-4

CDR3 DNA: TGCAGCGTTTCGGAGCGGGACACTGAAGCTTTCTTT
CDR3 protein: CSVSERDTEAFF
clone size: NA
D gene: NA
V gene: TRBV29-1
J gene: TRBJ1-1

CDR3 DNA: TGTGCCAGCAGCTCGAAGGACAGGGGCACAGATACGCAGTATTTT
CDR3 protein: CASSSKDRGTDTQYF
clone size: NA
D gene: TRBD1
V gene: TRBV5-4
J gene: TRBJ2-3

CDR3 DNA: TGTGCCAGCAGTGGTGCGATGGACAGAAAAGAGACCCAGTACTTC
CDR3 protein: CASSGAMDRKETQYF
clone size: NA
D gene: NA
V gene: TRBV2
J gene: TRBJ2-5

CDR3 DNA: TGTGCCAGCAGTTTAATTAGACAGGCATATGGCTACACCTTC
CDR3 protein: CASSLIRQAYGYTF
clone size: once
D gene: NA
V gene: TRBV28
J gene: TRBJ1-2

CDR3 DNA: TGTGCCAGCAGGTACGGCGGGACAGGGGAAGGGGGCTACACCTTC
CDR3 protein: CASRYGGTGEGGYTF
clone size: NA
D gene: TRBD1
V gene: TRBV27
J gene: TRBJ1-2

CDR3 DNA: TGTGCCAGCAGCGAGAGGACAGAAGGAAACACCATATATTTT
CDR3 protein: CASSERTEGNTIYF
clone size: NA
D gene: NA
V gene: TRBV7-9
J gene: TRBJ1-3

CDR3 DNA: TGCGCCAGCAGCCAAATCGCCGACCGGGACCAGCAGTACTTC
CDR3 protein: CASSQIADRDQQYF
clone size: NA
D gene: NA
V gene: TRBV4-3
J gene: TRBJ2-7

CDR3 DNA: TGTGCCAGCAGCCAAGTGGCAGCTAGTACCGGGGAGCTGTTTTTT
CDR3 protein: CASSQVAASTGELFF
clone size: few
D gene: NA
V gene: TRBV3-1/TRBV3-2
J gene: TRBJ2-2

CDR3 DNA: TGTGCCAGCAGCCAGCGAGCCCGGGACAGCCAAAACATTCAGTACTTC
CDR3 protein: CASSQRARDSQNIQYF
clone size: NA
D gene: TRBD1
V gene: TRBV4-2
J gene: TRBJ2-4

CDR3 DNA: TGTGCCATCAGTGAGCCCGGGACAGGGGCAGAAAAACTGTTTTTT
CDR3 protein: CAISEPGTGAEKLFF
clone size: once
D gene: TRBD1
V gene: TRBV10-3
J gene: TRBJ1-4

CDR3 DNA: TGTGCCTGGAGTCAAAGAAGCAATCAGCCCCAGCATTTT
CDR3 protein: CAWSQRSNQPQHF
clone size: NA
D gene: NA
V gene: TRBV30
J gene: TRBJ1-5

CDR3 DNA: TGTGCCAGCAGCTTGGGACTAGCGGGGGCTGTGGCAGATACGCAGTATTTT
CDR3 protein: CASSLGLAGAVADTQYF
clone size: NA
D gene: TRBD2
V gene: TRBV7-2
J gene: TRBJ2-3

CDR3 DNA: TGTGCCAGCACCCGGTTGGGGCCCCAGCATTTT
CDR3 protein: CASTRLGPQHF
clone size: NA
D gene: NA
V gene: TRBV5-8
J gene: TRBJ1-5

CDR3 DNA: TGTGCCAGCAGTGTACACGGTGGAAGGCACACTGAAGCTTTCTTT
CDR3 protein: CASSVHGGRHTEAFF
clone size: NA
D gene: NA
V gene: TRBV27
J gene: TRBJ1-1

CDR3 DNA: TGTGCCAGCAGCTTAAGTGCGGCCGACTACAATGAGCAGTTCTTC
CDR3 protein: CASSLSAADYNEQFF
clone size: once
D gene: NA
V gene: TRBV7-3
J gene: TRBJ2-1

CDR3 DNA: TGTGCCAGCAGCTTAATTAGGTCCGTCGCGAACGAGCAGTACTTC
CDR3 protein: CASSLIRSVANEQYF
clone size: NA
D gene: NA
V gene: TRBV7-9
J gene: TRBJ2-7

CDR3 DNA: TGCGCCAGCAGCTTCTCGGGTGGGGATACCGGGGAGCTGTTTTTT
CDR3 protein: CASSFSGGDTGELFF
clone size: NA
D gene: NA
V gene: TRBV5-1
J gene: TRBJ2-2

CDR3 DNA: TGCAGTGCTAGTAGGGCGGGAGCGGGGGGGCCGGCGACCTACAATGAGCAGTTCTTC
CDR3 protein: CSASRAGAGGPATYNEQFF
clone size: NA
D gene: TRBD2
V gene: TRBV20-1
J gene: TRBJ2-1

CDR3 DNA: TGCGCCAGCAGCTTAAGGCAGGGTAGGTCCTACGAGCAGTACTTC
CDR3 protein: CASSLRQGRSYEQYF
clone size: NA
D gene: NA
V gene: TRBV5-1
J gene: TRBJ2-7

CDR3 DNA: TGTGCCAGCAGCCCCCAGGCTAACTCCTACGAGCAGTACTTC
CDR3 protein: CASSPQANSYEQYF
clone size: once
D gene: NA
V gene: TRBV11-3
J gene: TRBJ2-7

CDR3 DNA: TGCGCCAGCAGCTTGGGTCGGGGTAGGGGGCAAGAGACCCAGTACTTC
CDR3 protein: CASSLGRGRGQETQYF
clone size: NA
D gene: NA
V gene: TRBV5-1
J gene: TRBJ2-5

CDR3 DNA: TGCGCCAGCAGCTTTGAGGGGGGCCAAGAGACCCAGTACTTC
CDR3 protein: CASSFEGGQETQYF
clone size: NA
D gene: NA
V gene: TRBV5-1
J gene: TRBJ2-5

CDR3 DNA: TGTGCCAGTAGTAGGGGATCTCAGGGAGGTGAGCAGTTCTTC
CDR3 protein: CASSRGSQGGEQFF
clone size: NA
D gene: NA
V gene: TRBV19
J gene: TRBJ2-1

CDR3 DNA: TGTGCCAGCAGTTTGGGACAGGGGCGCGAGCAGTACTTC
CDR3 protein: CASSLGQGREQYF
clone size: NA
D gene: TRBD1
V gene: TRBV12-3/TRBV12-4
J gene: TRBJ2-7

CDR3 DNA: TGTGCCAGCAGCTCCGGGACTAGCGGGAGCTGGAATGAGCAGTTCTTC
CDR3 protein: CASSSGTSGSWNEQFF
clone size: NA
D gene: TRBD2
V gene: TRBV7-9
J gene: TRBJ2-1

CDR3 DNA: TGTGCCAGCAGTGTGACAGGGGGTGACACTGAAGCTTTCTTT
CDR3 protein: CASSVTGGDTEAFF
clone size: NA
D gene: TRBD1
V gene: TRBV2
J gene: TRBJ1-1